The 11 T cell receptor beta chains below come from one sample, sequenced in a study of blood T cell repertoires in COVID-19 (TCRdb year 2020). Libraries were constructed by the immunoSEQ multiplex PCR assay. In its TCRdb copy, this immuneACCESS table keeps in-frame sequences only and misses some clones. Where compared with another copy, unresolved V genes explain less than half of these, and the others have no known cause. The sample table holds some 21,000 clones, of which roughly 80% were seen once. Of the sample, around 13% is held by the ten largest clones. The source material was peripheral blood. The receptors shown here come from a man aged 55-75 years with active COVID-19.

The V and J genes are TRBV5-6 and TRBJ2-1; D is uncertain. The germline gives CDR1 SGHDT, CDR2 YYEEEE. The V and J ends lost 0 bases and 8 bases respectively, with 15 bases between them. This CDR3 spans 15 amino acids. The CDR3 sequence is CASSLARSRYDEQFF. CDR3 nucleotides: TGTGCCAGCAGCTTGGCGCGGAGTCGGTATGATGAGCAGTTCTTC.

The J gene is TRBJ1-2, the V gene TRBV4-3; 11 bases map to TRBD1. V dropped 8 bases and J dropped 2; count of bases not matched to a gene: 4. CDR3 length: 14 amino acids. CDR1 is LGHNA, CDR2 YSLEER, per germline. The CDR3 DNA reads TGCGCCAGCGGATGGACAGGGGGCAACTATGGCTACACCTTC. Its protein product is CASGWTGGNYGYTF.

The rearrangement uses TRBV7-2 and TRBJ2-2; no definite D call. This CDR3 region has 14 residues. The germline V gene has CDR1 SGHTA and CDR2 FQGNSA. The V gene lost 6 bases and the J gene lost 4 bases, with 12 bases spanning the gap. The chain's CDR3 is CASRLESFTGELFF. The CDR3 DNA reads as TGTGCCAGCAGGCTAGAAAGTTTCACCGGGGAGCTGTTTTTT.

This chain joins TRBV6-6 and TRBJ2-7; 7 bases match TRBD2. There are 13 residues in the CDR3. J was trimmed by 5 bases and V by 4 bases; bases with no gene match: 5. From germline, CDR1 is MNHNY and CDR2 SVGAGI (reference sequence). The CDR3 sequence: CASSLLGRDEQYF. Written as DNA, the CDR3 is TGTGCCAGCAGTTTGCTAGGGAGGGACGAGCAGTACTTC.

The V gene is TRBV6-5, the J gene TRBJ1-5; the D gene is possibly TRBD1 (5 bases). The CDR3 sequence is 14 residues long. The V end lost 0 bases, the J end lost 7 bases, and 10 bases lay between the germline ends. Germline V gene lookup returns CDR1 MNHEY and CDR2 SVGAGI. This CDR3 reads CASSYSGATQPQHF. The DNA for the CDR3 is TGTGCCAGCAGTTACTCAGGGGCCACCCAGCCCCAGCATTTT.

The J gene is TRBJ2-7, the V gene TRBV19; D not resolved. The germline CDR1 and CDR2 sequences are LNHDA and SQIVND (reference sequence). The V end was cut by 2 bases, the J end by 1 base, with 12 bases between. The CDR3 runs to 15 residues. CDR3 in DNA: TGTGCCAGTAGTATACAAGTCAGTCCATCCTACGAGCAGTACTTC. Its protein product is CASSIQVSPSYEQYF.

In DNA, the CDR3 is TGTGCCAGCAGTTTATTGGCAGGGGAAAGTTCGCAGCCCCAGCATTTT. The encoded protein is CASSLLAGESSQPQHF. The chain recombines TRBV28 with TRBJ1-5, with a possible D match to TRBD1 (6 bases). The CDR3 runs to 16 residues. Germline CDR1 and CDR2: MDHEN and SYDVKM. The ends were cut back, 1 base at V and 7 bases at J, with 17 bases in the middle.

The V call is TRBV7-3, the J call TRBJ2-1; 8 nucleotides agree with TRBD2. Germline loops: CDR1 SGHTA, CDR2 FQGTGA. The CDR3 runs to 18 residues. Trimming took 1 base from V and 8 from J; bases not matched to a gene: 16. DNA of the CDR3: TGTGCCAGCAGCTTAAGGCGAGCGGGAGAAGGTGGTGAGGATGAGCAGTTCTTC. Protein product: CASSLRRAGEGGEDEQFF.

This clone was found once. V usage is TRBV12-3 or TRBV12-4 and J usage is TRBJ2-5; TRBD2 might be the D (6 bases). The CDR3 is 13 residues long. Trimming took off 4 bases at V and 6 bases at J, with 12 bases between the two ends. CDR3 protein: CASSSGVVKTQYF. The CDR3 DNA reads as TGTGCCAGCAGTTCGGGGGTCGTGAAGACCCAGTACTTC.

J is TRBJ2-1 and V is TRBV5-4, with 7 bases lining up with TRBD1. This CDR3 region has 15 residues. Trimming took 0 bases from V and 3 from J; bases not matched to a gene: 3. Germline V CDR1 and CDR2: SGHNT, YYREEE (reference sequence). The CDR3 is CASSLGRDSYNEQFF. In DNA form, the CDR3 reads TGTGCCAGCAGCTTGGGACGGGACAGCTACAATGAGCAGTTCTTC.

The V call is TRBV5-1, the J call TRBJ2-3, with D maybe TRBD2 (5 bases). CDR3 length equals 15 residues. Per the germline V gene, CDR1 is SGHRS and CDR2 is YFSETQ. Trimming removed 4 bases from V and 2 bases from J, with 14 bases in between. The CDR3 is CASSPGGRNTDTQYF. CDR3 nucleotide sequence: TGCGCCAGCAGCCCGGGCGGGCGGAACACAGATACGCAGTATTTT.